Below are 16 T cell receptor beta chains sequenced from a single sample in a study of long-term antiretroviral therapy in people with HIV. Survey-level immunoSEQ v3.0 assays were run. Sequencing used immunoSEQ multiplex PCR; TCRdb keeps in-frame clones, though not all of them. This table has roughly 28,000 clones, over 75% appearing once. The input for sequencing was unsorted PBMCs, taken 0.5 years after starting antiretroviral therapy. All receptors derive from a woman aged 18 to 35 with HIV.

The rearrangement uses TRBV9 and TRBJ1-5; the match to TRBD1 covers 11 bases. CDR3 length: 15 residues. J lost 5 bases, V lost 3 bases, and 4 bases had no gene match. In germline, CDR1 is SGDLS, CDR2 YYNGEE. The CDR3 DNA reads TGTGCCAGCAGCGCGGGACAGGGGGGGTATCAGCCCCAGCATTTT. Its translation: CASSAGQGGYQPQHF.

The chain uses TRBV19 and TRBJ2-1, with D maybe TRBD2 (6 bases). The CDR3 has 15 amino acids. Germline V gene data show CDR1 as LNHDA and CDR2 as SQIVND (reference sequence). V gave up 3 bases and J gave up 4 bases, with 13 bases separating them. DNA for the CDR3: TGTGCCAGTAGTATGGAGCTAGCGCTTTACAATGAGCAGTTCTTC. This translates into CASSMELALYNEQFF.

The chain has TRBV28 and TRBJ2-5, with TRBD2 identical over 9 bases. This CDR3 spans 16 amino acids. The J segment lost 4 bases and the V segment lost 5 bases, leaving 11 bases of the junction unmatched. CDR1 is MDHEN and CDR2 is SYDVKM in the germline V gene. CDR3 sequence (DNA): TGTGCCAGCAGTCTTCTTAGCGGGAGTGGGAGAGAGACCCAGTACTTC. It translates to CASSLLSGSGRETQYF.

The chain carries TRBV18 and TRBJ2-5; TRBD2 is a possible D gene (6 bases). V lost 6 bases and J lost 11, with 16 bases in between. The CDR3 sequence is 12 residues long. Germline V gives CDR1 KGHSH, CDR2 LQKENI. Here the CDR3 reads CASSPRGNGQYF. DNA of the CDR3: TGTGCCAGCTCTCCTCGGGGGAATGGGCAGTACTTC.

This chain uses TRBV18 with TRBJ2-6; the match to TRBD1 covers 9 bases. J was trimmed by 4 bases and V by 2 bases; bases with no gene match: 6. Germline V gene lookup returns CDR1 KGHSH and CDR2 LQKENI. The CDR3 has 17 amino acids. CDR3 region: CASSPGTGIGGANVLTF. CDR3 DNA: TGTGCCAGCTCACCAGGGACAGGGATTGGAGGGGCCAACGTCCTGACTTTC.

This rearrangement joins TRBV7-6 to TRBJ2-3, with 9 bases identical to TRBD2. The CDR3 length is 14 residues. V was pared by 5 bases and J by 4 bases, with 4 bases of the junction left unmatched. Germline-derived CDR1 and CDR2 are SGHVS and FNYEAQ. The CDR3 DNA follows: TGTGCCAGCAGCCTATTAGCGGGAGCAGATACGCAGTATTTT. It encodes CASSLLAGADTQYF. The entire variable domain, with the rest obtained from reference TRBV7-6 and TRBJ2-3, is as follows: GAGVSQSPRYKVTKRGQDVALRCDPISGHVSLYWYRQALGQGPEFLTYFNYEAQQDKSGLPNDRFSAERPEGSISTLTIQRTEQRDSAMYRCASSLLAGADTQYFGPGTRLTVL.

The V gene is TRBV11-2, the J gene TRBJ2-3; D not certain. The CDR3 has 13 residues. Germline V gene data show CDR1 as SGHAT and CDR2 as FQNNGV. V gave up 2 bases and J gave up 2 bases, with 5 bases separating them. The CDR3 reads CASSLFLTDTQYF. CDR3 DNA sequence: TGTGCCAGCAGCTTATTTCTCACAGATACGCAGTATTTT.

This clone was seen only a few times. CDR3 region: CASSYVQGGTEAFF. The CDR3 nucleotides read TGTGCCAGCAGTTACGTCCAGGGGGGGACTGAAGCTTTCTTT. V usage is TRBV6-5 and J usage is TRBJ1-1; 7 bases map to TRBD1. Trimming removed 2 bases from V and 5 bases from J; junction bases left unmatched: 5. This CDR3 comprises 14 residues. Germline CDR1 reads MNHEY; CDR2 reads SVGAGI.

CDR3 nucleotide sequence: TGTGCCAGCAGCGCCGACCTCCTCTTAGAGGGCTACACCTTC. Translation gives CASSADLLLEGYTF. This chain uses TRBV9 with TRBJ1-2; D is undetermined. V was cut by 3 bases and J by 8 bases, with 17 bases left in between. Germline V gene data show CDR1 as SGDLS and CDR2 as YYNGEE. CDR3 length: 14 residues. Using reference TRBV9 and TRBJ1-2 for the parts outside the CDR3, the full variable domain is DSGVTQTPKHLITATGQRVTLRCSPRSGDLSVYWYQQSLDQGLQFLIQYYNGEERAKGNILERFSAQQFPDLHSELNLSSLELGDSALYFCASSADLLLEGYTFGSGTRLTVV.

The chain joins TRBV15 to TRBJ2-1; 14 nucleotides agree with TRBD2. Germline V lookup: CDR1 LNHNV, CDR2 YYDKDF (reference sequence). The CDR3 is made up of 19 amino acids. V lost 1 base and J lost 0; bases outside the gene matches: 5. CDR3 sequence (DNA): TGTGCCACCAGCAGAGCCCCCGGGACTAGCGGGAGCTCCTACAATGAGCAGTTCTTC. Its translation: CATSRAPGTSGSSYNEQFF.

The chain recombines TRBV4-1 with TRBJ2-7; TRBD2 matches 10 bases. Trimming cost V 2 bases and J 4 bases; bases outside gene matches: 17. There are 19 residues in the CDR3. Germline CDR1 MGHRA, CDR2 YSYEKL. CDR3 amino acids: CASSQSSRATSGEGYEQYF. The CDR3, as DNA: TGCGCCAGCAGCCAATCCTCAAGGGCCACTAGCGGGGAAGGATACGAGCAGTACTTC.

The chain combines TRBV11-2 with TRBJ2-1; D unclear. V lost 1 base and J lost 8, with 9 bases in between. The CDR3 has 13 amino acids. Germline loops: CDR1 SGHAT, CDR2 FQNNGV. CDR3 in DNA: TGTGCCAGCAGCTTAGTGATTGGGCATGAGCAGTTCTTC. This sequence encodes CASSLVIGHEQFF.

The CDR3, as DNA: TGTGCCAGCTCACCGCTTGGGATCTGGCAGTTCTTC. It is translated as CASSPLGIWQFF. The chain uses TRBV18 and TRBJ2-1, with D uncertain. Trimming removed 3 bases from V and 12 bases from J, with 12 bases in between. This CDR3 has 12 amino acids. Germline CDR1 KGHSH, CDR2 LQKENI. Supplemented by reference TRBV18 and TRBJ2-1, the full variable domain reads NAGVMQNPRHLVRRRGQEARLRCSPMKGHSHVYWYRQLPEEGLKFMVYLQKENIIDESGMPKERFSAEFPKEGPSILRIQQVVRGDSAAYFCASSPLGIWQFFGPGTRLTVL.

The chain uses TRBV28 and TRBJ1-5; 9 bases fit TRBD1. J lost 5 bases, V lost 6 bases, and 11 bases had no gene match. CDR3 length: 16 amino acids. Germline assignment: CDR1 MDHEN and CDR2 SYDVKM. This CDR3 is CASRPSGQGSYQPQHF. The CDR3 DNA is TGTGCCAGCAGACCGTCAGGACAGGGGAGTTATCAGCCCCAGCATTTT.

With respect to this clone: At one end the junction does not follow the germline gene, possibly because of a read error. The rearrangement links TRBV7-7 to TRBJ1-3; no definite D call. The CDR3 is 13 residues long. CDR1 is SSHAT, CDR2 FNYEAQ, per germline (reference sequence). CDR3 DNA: TGTGCTAGCAGCCAGACGTCGGGAAACACCATATATTTT. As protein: CASSQTSGNTIYF.

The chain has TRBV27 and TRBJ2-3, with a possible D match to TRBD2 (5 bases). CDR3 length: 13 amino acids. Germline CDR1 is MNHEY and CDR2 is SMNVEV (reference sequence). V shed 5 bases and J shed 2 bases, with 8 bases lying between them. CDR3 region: CASSRGITDTQYF. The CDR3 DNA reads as TGTGCCAGCAGTCGGGGAATCACAGATACGCAGTATTTT.